The next 5 T cell receptor beta chains were all read from a single sample in a study of CD8+CD57+ T cells in acquired aplastic anemia. Investigators profiled TCR beta VDJ and CDR3 from genomic DNA template. TCRdb called the reads again in MiXCR, with one record for every CDR3 protein. The sample carries 250,000 to 300,000 distinct CDR3 sequences, 45% to 65% recorded once. The sample consisted of sorted CD4+, CD8+, or CD8+CD57+ T cells (not recorded which) from PBMCs. These receptors were taken from a human donor with severe aplastic anemia or a healthy control (not recorded which).

V usage is TRBV24-1 and J usage is TRBJ2-1, with D perhaps TRBD1 (6 bases). Germline V gene lookup returns CDR1 KGHDR and CDR2 SFDVKD. This CDR3 comprises 13 residues. V lost 9 bases, J lost 5 bases, and 13 bases lay in between. CDR3 loop: CATVRGVHNEQFF. The CDR3 region has the DNA TGTGCCACCGTCAGGGGTGTCCACAATGAGCAGTTCTTC.

In regard to this clonotype: The junction does not match germline at one end; this may be a read error. The rearrangement links TRBV6-5 to TRBJ1-4, with D maybe TRBD1 (5 bases). The CDR3 totals 18 residues. CDR1 is MNHEY and CDR2 is SVGAGI in the germline V gene. CDR3: CASSSQGRWMATNGKLFF. Here the CDR3 DNA reads TGTGCCAGCAGCTCGCAGGGACGATGGATGGCAACTAATGGAAAACTGTTTTTT.

The chain has TRBV7-9 and TRBJ1-1; TRBD1 matches at 8 bases. This CDR3 comprises 14 residues. Germline V gives CDR1 SEHNR, CDR2 FQNEAQ (reference sequence). Trimming removed 4 bases from V and 9 bases from J; junction bases left unmatched: 10. In nucleotides, the CDR3 is TGTGCCAGCAGCTCTACAGAGGACAGGGATAAAGCTTTCTTT. It codes for CASSSTEDRDKAFF.

This clonotype showed up just a few times. This chain joins TRBV24-1 and TRBJ1-1; 8 nucleotides align to TRBD1. CDR3 length: 13 residues. Germline CDR1 and CDR2: KGHDR and SFDVKD. The J segment lost 8 bases and the V segment lost 3 bases, leaving 4 bases of the junction unmatched. The chain's CDR3 is CATSDERTGEAFF. CDR3 nucleotides: TGTGCCACCAGTGATGAGAGGACAGGGGAAGCTTTCTTT.

V gene TRBV7-3 combines with J gene TRBJ2-1, with 11 bases fitting TRBD2. CDR1 is SGHTA, CDR2 FQGTGA, per germline. The trim removed 5 bases at V and 6 bases at J, leaving 9 bases unmatched. This CDR3 is 16 amino acids long. CDR3 loop: CASSKQLAGAGNEQFF. DNA for the CDR3: TGTGCCAGCAGCAAGCAACTAGCGGGAGCCGGCAATGAGCAGTTCTTC.